Below, 22 T cell receptor beta chains from the same sample are listed, as sequenced in a study of T cells in Graves' hyperthyroidism and ophthalmopathy. The investigators amplified TCR beta CDR3 regions from RNA transcripts. RT-PCR in the first round (using the HTBI primer set) targeted the TCR CDR3. TCRdb processed the multiplex PCR reads anew with MiXCR; each CDR3 protein has one entry. The data hold fewer than 800,000 distinct CDR3 sequences, with 15% to 20% observed a single time. Sequenced material: blood. Receptors were obtained from a man aged 18-30 years with Graves' hyperthyroidism.

The CDR3 DNA sequence: TGTGCCAGCCGGACCTACCCCTACGAGCAGTACTTC. This encodes CASRTYPYEQYF. The J gene is TRBJ2-7, the V gene TRBV7-9; D is unresolved. The V gene's germline CDR1 is SEHNR and CDR2 FQNEAQ (reference sequence). Trimming took 8 bases from V and 2 from J, leaving 10 bases between them. CDR3 length: 12 amino acids.

The table lists this clonotype with a few counts. The chain links TRBV29-1 to TRBJ1-2; 9 nucleotides line up with TRBD1. The length of the CDR3 is 13 residues. J lost 4 bases, V lost 6 bases, and 6 bases had no gene match. The germline gives CDR1 SQVTM, CDR2 ANQGSEA. The CDR3 protein is CSVNRGQGYGYTF. CDR3 nucleotide sequence: TGCAGCGTGAACAGGGGGCAAGGCTATGGCTACACCTTC.

This clonotype was counted at least ten times. The J gene is TRBJ2-1, the V gene TRBV9; D call uncertain. There are 15 residues in the CDR3. Looked up from germline, CDR1 is SGDLS and CDR2 is YYNGEE. Trimming removed 4 bases from V and 2 bases from J, with 13 bases in between. The CDR3 DNA reads as TGTGCCAGCAGCCCAATGAGGCGCCCCTACAATGAGCAGTTCTTC. This codes for CASSPMRRPYNEQFF. Full variable domain (remainder filled in from reference TRBV9 and TRBJ2-1): DSGVTQTPKHLITATGQRVTLRCSPRSGDLSVYWYQQSLDQGLQFLIQYYNGEERAKGNILERFSAQQFPDLHSELNLSSLELGDSALYFCASSPMRRPYNEQFFGPGTRLTVL.

There are many counts of this clonotype. The chain couples TRBV2 to TRBJ2-3, with D tentatively TRBD1 (6 bases). The CDR3 extends over 15 amino acids. Trimming cost V 6 bases and J 4 bases, with 17 bases left between them. Germline V gives CDR1 SNHLY, CDR2 FYNNEI. CDR3: CASRQGRGEADTQYF. The CDR3 bases are TGTGCCAGCAGACAGGGCAGGGGAGAGGCAGATACGCAGTATTTT.

The chain combines TRBV27 with TRBJ2-2; 9 bases map to TRBD1. V lost 10 bases, J lost 3 bases, and 6 bases stayed unmatched. This CDR3 has 14 amino acids. CDR1 is MNHEY and CDR2 is SMNVEV in the germline V gene (reference sequence). Here the CDR3 reads CATGQGLYTGELFF. CDR3 nucleotide sequence: TGTGCCACCGGACAGGGGTTATACACCGGGGAGCTGTTTTTT.

This clonotype was counted ten times or more. The genes are TRBV2 and TRBJ1-6; TRBD1 matches at 11 bases. J lost 7 bases, V lost 6 bases, and 2 bases had no gene match. Germline lookup yields CDR1 SNHLY and CDR2 FYNNEI. The length of the CDR3 is 14 residues. CDR3 loop: CASSRDRGNSPLHF. CDR3 DNA: TGTGCCAGCAGCCGGGACAGGGGGAATTCACCCCTCCACTTT.

This clonotype occurred a few times. This chain links TRBV19 with TRBJ1-5; the D is unclear. V lost 2 bases to trimming and J lost 1 base, with 3 bases between them. The CDR3 covers 13 residues. The germline V gene has CDR1 LNHDA and CDR2 SQIVND (reference sequence). CDR3 residues: CASSIQSNQPQHF. CDR3 DNA: TGTGCCAGTAGTATACAGAGCAATCAGCCCCAGCATTTT. The full variable domain, completed using reference TRBV19 and TRBJ1-5, is DGGITQSPKYLFRKEGQNVTLSCEQNLNHDAMYWYRQDPGQGLRLIYYSQIVNDFQKGDIAEGYSVSREKKESFPLTVTSAQKNPTAFYLCASSIQSNQPQHFGDGTRLSIL.

This clonotype was detected a few times. The rearrangement uses TRBV28 and TRBJ2-1; D is possibly TRBD1 (5 bases). The germline gives CDR1 MDHEN, CDR2 SYDVKM. CDR3 length: 14 amino acids. V was pared by 4 bases and J by 10 bases, with 17 bases between. CDR3 sequence (DNA): TGTGCCAGCAGTTACCTGGGGCTTGAAGGCGAGCAGTTCTTC. Its translation: CASSYLGLEGEQFF.

This clonotype was recorded a few times. The chain carries TRBV6-1 and TRBJ2-7; no clear D. The V gene lost 6 bases and the J gene lost 7 bases, with 13 bases spanning the gap. Germline V CDR1 and CDR2: MNHNS, SASEGT. This CDR3 region has 12 residues. The CDR3 DNA is TGTGCCAGCAGGGCCGTGGCGAGAGAGCAGTACTTC. As protein: CASRAVAREQYF.

This clonotype was counted ten times or more. The genes are TRBV6-2 or TRBV6-3 and TRBJ2-5; perhaps D is TRBD1 or TRBD2 (5 bases each). The CDR3 has 15 residues. V was clipped by 4 bases and J by 7 bases, with 19 bases between them. Germline lookup yields CDR1 MNHEY and CDR2 SVGEGT. CDR3 sequence (DNA): TGTGCCAGCAGTTTACGGGACGGCCCATTGGGGACCCAGTACTTC. Protein: CASSLRDGPLGTQYF.

This clonotype was counted between two and nine times. Without the conserved terminal phenylalanine or tryptophan, this CDR3 likely stems from a read error. The rearrangement uses TRBV12-3 or TRBV12-4 and TRBJ1-1; perhaps TRBD1 as D (5 bases). This CDR3 is 14 amino acids long. Trimming shortened V by 5 bases and J by 2 bases, and 12 bases separated the two germline ends. The CDR3 is CASSPNRGNTEAFL. The CDR3 nucleotides are TGTGCCAGCAGTCCAAACCGGGGCAACACTGAAGCTTTCTTA.

This clonotype has ten or more counts. The chain carries TRBV20-1 and TRBJ1-1, with TRBD1 matching over 8 bases. CDR1 is DFQATT and CDR2 is SNEGSKA in the germline V gene (reference sequence). The CDR3 length is 11 residues. J gave up 10 bases and V 3 bases, and 4 bases lay outside the gene matches. The DNA for the CDR3 is TGCAGTGCTAGTCAGGGGGCCCCAGCTTTCTTT. Translating gives CSASQGAPAFF.

Comments on this clonotype: A much larger clonotype is one base distant, so this may be a read error. V usage is TRBV2 and J usage is TRBJ1-5; 7 bases line up with TRBD1. Per germline, CDR1 SNHLY and CDR2 FYNNEI. This CDR3 is built from 13 residues. V lost 4 bases, J lost 5 bases, and 2 bases stayed unmatched. CDR3 nucleotides: TGTGCCAGCAGTGTGGGACAGTATCAGCCCCAGCATTTT. The encoded protein is CASSVGQYQPQHF.

This clonotype appeared many times. The chain has TRBV28 and TRBJ1-5; no clear D gene. The CDR3 extends over 14 amino acids. V lost 3 bases and J lost 9, with 15 bases in between. The germline gives CDR1 MDHEN, CDR2 SYDVKM. This CDR3 reads CASSFKGSLRPQHF. CDR3 bases: TGTGCCAGCAGTTTCAAGGGCAGCCTACGGCCCCAGCATTTT. The variable domain in full, completed from reference TRBV28 and TRBJ1-5, reads DVKVTQSSRYLVKRTGEKVFLECVQDMDHENMFWYRQDPGLGLRLIYFSYDVKMKEKGDIPEGYSVSREKKERFSLILESASTNQTSMYLCASSFKGSLRPQHFGDGTRLSIL.

This clonotype was observed many times. The chain combines TRBV20-1 with TRBJ1-2, with D perhaps TRBD1 (6 bases). Germline V gene sequence: CDR1 DFQATT, CDR2 SNEGSKA (reference sequence). Trimming took off 0 bases at V and 3 bases at J, with 14 bases between the two ends. This CDR3 region has 15 residues. The CDR3 sequence is CSARDRGDIDYGYTF. CDR3 coding DNA: TGCAGTGCTAGAGATCGAGGGGACATAGACTATGGCTACACCTTC.

This clonotype was detected only a few times. The genes are TRBV9 and TRBJ2-3; 13 nucleotides agree with TRBD2. Germline V gene data show CDR1 as SGDLS and CDR2 as YYNGEE. V was clipped by 2 bases and J by 6 bases; unmatched bases: 6. This CDR3 is built from 16 residues. The CDR3 region is CASSVGLAGVGDTQYF. CDR3 nucleotide sequence: TGTGCCAGCAGCGTCGGACTAGCGGGAGTTGGGGATACGCAGTATTTT.

The V gene is TRBV2, the J gene TRBJ1-2, with 8 bases aligning to TRBD1. Germline lookup yields CDR1 SNHLY and CDR2 FYNNEI. There are 12 residues in the CDR3. J was trimmed by 10 bases and V by 8 bases; bases with no gene match: 9. CDR3 nucleotide sequence: TGTGCCAGCGAGAGGACAGGGAGCCTCTACACCTTC. Its protein product is CASERTGSLYTF.

This clonotype turned up a few times. The J gene is TRBJ1-2, the V gene TRBV13; no clear D gene. The CDR3 runs 14 residues. Trimming stripped 4 bases from V and 5 bases from J, with 14 bases between. CDR1 is PRHDT and CDR2 is FYEKMQ in the germline V gene (reference sequence). DNA of the CDR3: TGTGCCAGCAGCTCAGACCTGGGGATATATGGCTACACCTTC. It specifies CASSSDLGIYGYTF.

This clonotype was observed a handful of times. The V gene is TRBV19, the J gene TRBJ2-3; 12 bases map to TRBD1. This CDR3 is 13 amino acids long. Germline V gives CDR1 LNHDA, CDR2 SQIVND (reference sequence). V was pared by 10 bases and J by 8 bases, with 7 bases of the junction left unmatched. CDR3: CAKRDRGLGTQYF. The CDR3 nucleotides are TGTGCCAAGAGGGACAGGGGGCTAGGTACGCAGTATTTT.

The chain uses TRBV18 and TRBJ2-5; D may match TRBD1 or TRBD2 (5 bases each). This CDR3 region has 16 residues. Germline loops: CDR1 KGHSH, CDR2 LQKENI. V was shortened by 0 bases and J by 7 bases, with 18 bases between the two germline ends. In nucleotides, the CDR3 is TGTGCCAGCTCACCACCCCCAGGGACGGGGCTACGGACCCAGTACTTC. As protein: CASSPPPGTGLRTQYF. Based on the CDR3 plus reference TRBV18 and TRBJ2-5, the full variable domain is NAGVMQNPRHLVRRRGQEARLRCSPMKGHSHVYWYRQLPEEGLKFMVYLQKENIIDESGMPKERFSAEFPKEGPSILRIQQVVRGDSAAYFCASSPPPGTGLRTQYFGPGTRLLVL.

This clonotype was detected a few times. This chain links TRBV6-2 or TRBV6-3 with TRBJ2-3; D possibly corresponds to TRBD2 (6 bases). Germline assignment: CDR1 MNHEY and CDR2 SVGEGT. V was trimmed by 5 bases and J by 1 base, leaving 16 bases between them. The CDR3 spans 16 residues. The CDR3, as DNA: TGTGCCAGCAGTCCGGCCGGGACTGCGCGCACAGATACGCAGTATTTT. Translating it yields CASSPAGTARTDTQYF.

This clonotype was counted at least ten times. This CDR3 reads CATSDSGTENTGELFF. As DNA, the CDR3 is TGTGCCACCAGTGATTCCGGGACAGAGAACACCGGGGAGCTGTTTTTT. The gene calls are TRBV24-1 and TRBJ2-2; TRBD1 matches 7 bases. This CDR3 is built from 16 residues. The germline gives CDR1 KGHDR, CDR2 SFDVKD. The junction had 3 bases not matched to a gene; V was cut back by 2 bases and J by 1 base.